This TCR beta chain was sequenced in a study of regulatory T cells in long-lasting Graves disease. Stated time point: newly diagnosed GD, antithyroid drugs for less than 3 months. PBMC-extracted RNA yielded the TCR library. The CDR3 has 15 residues. V lost 5 bases and J lost 8; bases outside the gene matches: 6. Germline CDR1 is SGHAT and CDR2 is FQNNGV. This clonotype was seen a few times. For TCR beta, libraries came from iRepertoire HTBI primers and Arm-PCR of CDR3 regions. A single record per CDR3 protein comes from TCRdb applying MiXCR to the multiplex PCR reads. The table records roughly 500,000 distinct CDR3 sequences, roughly 14% of them present only once. In addition, the sample was reused for a study of T cells in Graves' hyperthyroidism and ophthalmopathy.

The sequencing used peripheral blood mononuclear cells (PBMCs), collected at new diagnosis, from a patient treated with antithyroid drugs. This clonotype was sampled from a man aged 25 to 40 with Graves disease. The chain recombines TRBV11-2 with TRBJ2-1; 13 positions match TRBD2. CDR3 residues: CASSLTSGRLDEQFF. The CDR3 coding sequence is TGTGCCAGCAGCCTGACTAGCGGGAGGCTGGATGAGCAGTTCTTC.